These 25 T cell receptor beta chains originate from one sample sequenced in a study of cytomegalovirus exposure and HLA in healthy donors. The PCR used 60 Vbeta and 13 Jbeta primers. Clones were sequenced by immunoSEQ multiplex PCR, and TCRdb holds only the in-frame ones, with some missing. Counted here are 180,000 or so clones, 82% occurring once; the ten biggest clones make up approximately 0.098%. What was sequenced was PBMCs. These receptors all come from a boy aged 2-9 years in good health and CMV-seronegative.

V gene TRBV6-5 combines with J gene TRBJ1-1, with D possibly being TRBD1 (6 bases). Between the trimmed V and J ends, which lost 7 bases and 3 bases, there was a span of 9 bases. The germline V gene has CDR1 MNHEY and CDR2 SVGAGI. This CDR3 region has 12 residues. The CDR3 DNA reads as TGTGCCAGCATGCAGGGGCACACTGAAGCTTTCTTT. This gives the protein CASMQGHTEAFF.

This chain connects TRBV27 to TRBJ2-5; a possible D gene is TRBD2 (6 bases). Trimming took off 5 bases at V and 9 bases at J, with 19 bases between the two ends. Germline CDR1 MNHEY, CDR2 SMNVEV (reference sequence). The CDR3 covers 14 residues. The CDR3 DNA reads as TGTGCCAGCAGTCAGAATAGCGGTCGCAGGGCCCAGTACTTC. This gives the protein CASSQNSGRRAQYF.

This clone was seen a few times. V and J are TRBV4-3 and TRBJ2-1; the match to TRBD2 covers 8 bases. Germline values: CDR1 LGHNA, CDR2 YSLEER. V trimming: 5 bases; J trimming: 5 bases; junction bases outside the gene matches: 11. CDR3 length: 16 residues. CDR3: CASSNPIAGKDNEQFF. The CDR3 DNA sequence: TGCGCCAGCAGCAACCCTATAGCGGGGAAAGACAATGAGCAGTTCTTC.

The CDR3 DNA is TGTGCCAGCAGCTTATCGGACAGCCTATATGGCTACACCTTC. Residues: CASSLSDSLYGYTF. V is TRBV7-8 and J is TRBJ1-2, with D possibly matching TRBD1 (6 bases). The CDR3 runs to 14 residues. Germline V gene sequence: CDR1 SGHVS, CDR2 FQNEAQ. V was clipped by 2 bases and J by 5 bases, with 12 bases between them.

This clone has more than one count but fewer than ten. This chain uses TRBV9 with TRBJ2-5; 10 bases line up with TRBD2. Trimming took 0 bases from V and 5 from J; bases not matched to a gene: 7. CDR1 and CDR2 (germline): SGDLS, YYNGEE. The CDR3 is 16 residues long. The CDR3 reads CASSVGVAGGRETQYF. The CDR3 DNA is TGTGCCAGCAGCGTAGGAGTAGCGGGGGGCAGGGAGACCCAGTACTTC.

The chain carries TRBV7-8 and TRBJ1-4; TRBD1 agrees at 7 bases. There are 17 residues in the CDR3. Germline CDR1 reads SGHVS; CDR2 reads FQNEAQ. V dropped 5 bases and J dropped 8; count of bases not matched to a gene: 17. This chain's CDR3 is CASSADRVPVMGEKLFF. The DNA of the CDR3 is TGTGCCAGCAGCGCCGACAGGGTGCCCGTGATGGGGGAAAAACTGTTTTTT.

This CDR3 reads CAWSSTSFYNEQFF. The CDR3 bases are TGTGCCTGGAGTTCTACCTCGTTCTACAATGAGCAGTTCTTC. V is TRBV30 and J is TRBJ2-1, with unresolved D. The CDR3 spans 14 residues. V lost 2 bases and J 3 bases, leaving 11 bases between the germline ends. The V gene's germline CDR1 is GTSNPN and CDR2 SVGIG (reference sequence).

The J gene is TRBJ1-5, the V gene TRBV6-5; tentative D call: TRBD1 (5 bases). The CDR3 has 14 amino acids. V lost 6 bases, J lost 4 bases, and 13 bases lay in between. Germline V gene lookup returns CDR1 MNHEY and CDR2 SVGAGI. CDR3 nucleotide sequence: TGTGCCAGCAGAGCACCGGGACTTAATCAGCCCCAGCATTTT. It specifies CASRAPGLNQPQHF.

The chain employs TRBV27 and TRBJ2-7; 10 bases line up with TRBD1. V dropped 1 base and J dropped 6; count of bases not matched to a gene: 9. The CDR3 covers 16 residues. From germline, CDR1 is MNHEY and CDR2 SMNVEV (reference sequence). CDR3 in amino acids: CASSLLRGTGVSEQYF. CDR3 coding DNA: TGTGCCAGCAGTTTATTGCGTGGGACAGGGGTTTCCGAGCAGTACTTC.

This clone showed up just a few times. The V and J genes are TRBV7-6 and TRBJ1-1; D ambiguous. Germline values: CDR1 SGHVS, CDR2 FNYEAQ. V was cut by 1 base and J by 1 base, with 4 bases left in between. The CDR3 extends over 13 amino acids. The CDR3 loop is CASSLGENTEAFF. The CDR3 DNA reads as TGTGCCAGCAGCTTAGGCGAGAACACTGAAGCTTTCTTT. Drawing the rest from reference TRBV7-6 and TRBJ1-1, the complete variable domain is GAGVSQSPRYKVTKRGQDVALRCDPISGHVSLYWYRQALGQGPEFLTYFNYEAQQDKSGLPNDRFSAERPEGSISTLTIQRTEQRDSAMYRCASSLGENTEAFFGQGTRLTVV.

A few counts support this clone. CDR3 bases: TGTGCCGCCGGAGCGGGCACTGAAGCTTTCTTT. Translation gives CAAGAGTEAFF. The chain carries TRBV10-3 and TRBJ1-1; no definite D call. The germline gives CDR1 ENHRY, CDR2 SYGVKD. The V end lost 11 bases, the J end lost 4 bases, and 11 bases lay between the germline ends. The CDR3 consists of 11 residues.

This clone was found a few times. V gene TRBV6-1 combines with J gene TRBJ1-1, with TRBD1 matching 7 bases. This CDR3 contains 13 residues. Losses at the gene ends were 7 bases for V and 2 bases for J; bases not matched to a gene: 4. The germline V gene has CDR1 MNHNS and CDR2 SASEGT. In DNA form, the CDR3 reads TGTGCCAGCACAACAGGGGCAAACACTGAAGCTTTCTTT. Its protein product is CASTTGANTEAFF.

This sequence joins TRBV18 and TRBJ1-5; the D is unclear. Trimming shortened V by 0 bases and J by 2 bases, and 11 bases separated the two germline ends. This CDR3 is built from 16 residues. Per the germline V gene, CDR1 is KGHSH and CDR2 is LQKENI. The CDR3 DNA is TGTGCCAGCTCACCACCTGGCTTGCATGGCAATCAGCCCCAGCATTTT. It codes for CASSPPGLHGNQPQHF.

This chain links TRBV9 with TRBJ2-5; 9 nucleotides line up with TRBD2. The CDR3 has 17 residues. The J segment lost 4 bases and the V segment lost 0 bases, leaving 10 bases of the junction unmatched. Germline CDR1 is SGDLS and CDR2 is YYNGEE. The CDR3 DNA reads TGTGCCAGCAGCGTAGGCGGGGGGGCAGGGGGAGGAGAGACCCAGTACTTC. It is translated as CASSVGGGAGGGETQYF.

The chain employs TRBV27 and TRBJ1-1; D not resolved. V gave up 8 bases and J gave up 1 base, with 11 bases separating them. Germline CDR1 and CDR2: MNHEY and SMNVEV (reference sequence). The CDR3 length is 13 residues. In DNA form, the CDR3 reads TGTGCCAGCGGTGAGAGCACGAACACTGAAGCTTTCTTT. As protein: CASGESTNTEAFF.

The V gene is TRBV6-6, the J gene TRBJ2-1, with TRBD2 identical over 7 bases. The CDR3 extends over 14 amino acids. Germline-derived CDR1 and CDR2 are MNHNY and SVGAGI (reference sequence). V was clipped by 7 bases and J by 3 bases; unmatched bases: 6. Here the CDR3 DNA reads TGTGCCAGCACATTCGGCGGGGGCTACAATGAGCAGTTCTTC. Translated, it gives CASTFGGGYNEQFF.

The chain recombines TRBV7-2 with TRBJ1-2; TRBD1 matches at 7 bases. V lost 5 bases, J lost 2 bases, and 2 bases stayed unmatched. Per the germline V gene, CDR1 is SGHTA and CDR2 is FQGNSA. CDR3 size: 13 residues. The CDR3 here is CASSIQGNYGYTF. CDR3 bases: TGTGCCAGCAGCATACAGGGGAACTATGGCTACACCTTC.

In its sample, this clone was seen a few times. The chain carries TRBV7-9 and TRBJ1-6; the D is unclear. Trimming left V 5 bases short and J 8 bases short, with 13 bases between. Germline-derived CDR1 and CDR2 are SEHNR and FQNEAQ (reference sequence). This CDR3 has 14 amino acids. The CDR3 DNA reads as TGTGCCAGCAGCCCGAGGAGGTTTCATTCACCCCTCCACTTT. It is translated as CASSPRRFHSPLHF.

This chain links TRBV4-3 with TRBJ2-5; a weak D match, TRBD2 (6 bases). Trimming took 0 bases from V and 4 from J, leaving 12 bases between them. There are 15 residues in the CDR3. Germline V gives CDR1 LGHNA, CDR2 YSLEER. CDR3 bases: TGCGCCAGCAGCCAAGATGTCCAGCGGGCAGAGACCCAGTACTTC. Translation gives CASSQDVQRAETQYF.

CDR3: CASDPGQQETQYF. The CDR3 nucleotides read TGTGCCAGCGACCCTGGGCAGCAAGAGACCCAGTACTTC. This chain connects TRBV5-5 to TRBJ2-5; D gene uncertain. Germline CDR1 reads SGHKS; CDR2 reads YYEKEE (reference sequence). Trimming removed 7 bases from V and 2 bases from J, with 12 bases in between. This CDR3 is built from 13 residues.

The rearrangement joins TRBV2 to TRBJ2-7; D perhaps matches TRBD2 (5 bases). The CDR3 is 14 residues long. V dropped 0 bases and J dropped 2 bases, with 8 bases sitting between them. Per germline, CDR1 SNHLY and CDR2 FYNNEI. The CDR3 DNA reads TGTGCCAGCAGTGAAGCTCTCGGGACCTACGAGCAGTACTTC. Amino acid sequence: CASSEALGTYEQYF.

This CDR3 is CASSGYRDREQYF. The DNA of the CDR3 is TGTGCCAGCAGCGGGTACCGGGACAGAGAGCAGTACTTC. The chain links TRBV2 to TRBJ2-7; 7 bases agree with TRBD1. Trimming at V came to 6 bases and at J to 7 bases, leaving 9 bases not matched to a gene. Per germline, CDR1 SNHLY and CDR2 FYNNEI. This CDR3 has 13 residues.

The chain recombines TRBV12-5 with TRBJ1-1; D uncertain. Trimming took 5 bases from V and 4 from J, leaving 11 bases between them. The CDR3 consists of 13 residues. Germline CDR1 reads LGHNT; CDR2 reads FRNRAP. The CDR3 sequence: CASGPRDATEAFF. CDR3 DNA: TGTGCTAGTGGTCCCCGGGATGCCACTGAAGCTTTCTTT.

This clone appeared a few times. The chain recombines TRBV6-6 with TRBJ2-3; 7 bases map to TRBD2. CDR3 length: 14 amino acids. The V gene's germline CDR1 is MNHNY and CDR2 SVGAGI (reference sequence). The J segment lost 6 bases and the V segment lost 8 bases, leaving 11 bases of the junction unmatched. The CDR3 reads CASRTGGFFDTQYF. The CDR3 region has the DNA TGTGCCAGCCGCACGGGGGGTTTTTTCGATACGCAGTATTTT.

This clone was found once. The sample has other DNA sequences that encode this CDR3 too. The chain couples TRBV6-5 to TRBJ1-1; perhaps TRBD1 as D (5 bases). The germline V gene encodes CDR1 MNHEY and CDR2 SVGAGI. Trimming stripped 3 bases from V and 1 base from J, with 6 bases between. The CDR3 has 13 residues. The chain's CDR3 is CASSYQGNTEAFF. DNA for the CDR3: TGTGCCAGCAGTTATCAGGGGAACACTGAAGCTTTCTTT.